This T cell receptor beta chain was recovered during a study of blood T cell repertoires in COVID-19. Study summary: From the United States, Italy and Spain came samples of acute and convalescent COVID-19. T cells, B-cell-depleted T cells, or PBMCs provided the cDNA or gDNA that served as material.

Authors' processing steps: Counts of nucleated cells, estimated from reference gene primer amplification, were obtained. The assay was immunoSEQ multiplex PCR, and TCRdb's table has in-frame clones only and misses some. The V and J calls and clone size were taken over from that table, and D and trimming were inferred from the DNA. The data hold roughly 260,000 clones, with around four fifths observed a single time. The sequence was obtained from a woman in her thirties or forties with active or convalescent COVID-19. Source material: peripheral blood.

CDR3 sequence reads: CASSPSGTGLYGYTF. CDR3 coding DNA: TGTGCCAGCAGTCCGTCCGGGACAGGACTATATGGCTACACCTTC. This rearrangement joins TRBV6-5 to TRBJ1-2, with 8 bases lining up with TRBD1. V shed 5 bases, J shed 5 bases, and the junction held 10 bases outside the gene matches. The germline V gene has CDR1 MNHEY and CDR2 SVGAGI. The CDR3 is made up of 15 amino acids.